The 9 T cell receptor beta chains reported below all come from one sample, sequenced in a study of patients and donors after allogeneic stem cell transplantation. Each CDR3 protein gets one entry after TCRdb re-called the RT-PCR reads with MiXCR. The table lists about 960,000 distinct CDR3 sequences, around 17% of them singletons. Input material: blood, either unsorted or a sorted T cell fraction (not recorded which). These receptors were taken from a human donor who was either an allogeneic HSCT recipient or a stem cell or donor lymphocyte infusion donor (not recorded which). It is not recorded whose cells these are; they may come from a transplant donor.

V usage is TRBV12-3 or TRBV12-4 and J usage is TRBJ1-2; maybe TRBD1 (6 bases). This CDR3 has 12 amino acids. V shed 5 bases and J shed 8 bases, with 12 bases lying between them. The CDR3 is CASSRTVVGYTF. The CDR3, as DNA: TGTGCCAGCAGTCGGACAGTTGTGGGCTACACCTTC.

This clonotype was seen a few times. The V gene is TRBV6-1, the J gene TRBJ2-7, with unresolved D. The CDR3 runs to 14 residues. Germline values: CDR1 MNHNS, CDR2 SASEGT. V was pared by 3 bases and J by 2 bases, with 11 bases between. The CDR3 DNA reads TGTGCCAGCAGTGAGGATCAGGTAGCCTACGAGCAGTACTTC. Translation: CASSEDQVAYEQYF.

This clonotype came up many times. V usage is TRBV12-3 or TRBV12-4 and J usage is TRBJ2-7; D might be TRBD1 or TRBD2, each matching 5 bases. This CDR3 is 14 amino acids long. V was cut by 0 bases and J by 4 bases, with 10 bases left in between. CDR3 in amino acids: CASSLAGTKYEQYF. The DNA for the CDR3 is TGTGCCAGCAGTTTAGCGGGGACGAAATACGAGCAGTACTTC.

This clonotype came up a few times. The rearrangement links TRBV11-2 to TRBJ2-7, with 9 bases identical to TRBD1. The CDR3 runs to 15 residues. Germline loops: CDR1 SGHAT, CDR2 FQNNGV. Unmatched junction bases numbered 5, after V lost 1 base and J lost 4 bases. In nucleotides, the CDR3 is TGTGCCAGCAGCTTAGCATGGACAGGGGAGTACGAGCAGTACTTC. Protein sequence: CASSLAWTGEYEQYF.

The CDR3 loop is CASSESGDRYEQYF. DNA for the CDR3: TGTGCCAGCAGTGAAAGTGGGGACCGCTACGAGCAGTACTTC. The chain carries TRBV27 and TRBJ2-7; D possibly uses TRBD1 or TRBD2 (5 bases each). Per the germline V gene, CDR1 is MNHEY and CDR2 is SMNVEV (reference sequence). This CDR3 is built from 14 residues. Trimming cost V 5 bases and J 3 bases, with 14 bases left between them.

The chain recombines TRBV6-2 or TRBV6-3 with TRBJ2-7, with D unresolved. This CDR3 has 14 residues. V dropped 5 bases and J dropped 7 bases, with 18 bases sitting between them. Germline V gene sequence: CDR1 MNHEY, CDR2 SVGEGT. CDR3 residues: CASSPAPRVLEQYF. CDR3 nucleotides: TGTGCCAGCAGTCCAGCGCCGCGAGTTCTGGAGCAGTACTTC.

This clonotype was observed a handful of times. This chain links TRBV27 with TRBJ2-7; maybe TRBD2 (5 bases). The CDR3 extends over 13 amino acids. The V end lost 4 bases, the J end lost 6 bases, and 13 bases lay between the germline ends. Germline V lookup: CDR1 MNHEY, CDR2 SMNVEV (reference sequence). The CDR3 loop is CASSSLGLGEQYF. CDR3 bases: TGTGCCAGCAGTTCACTCGGACTGGGCGAGCAGTACTTC.

The rearrangement joins TRBV11-2 to TRBJ2-4, with D perhaps matching TRBD2 (6 bases). Trimming left V 1 base short and J 2 bases short, with 15 bases between. CDR3 size: 17 residues. Germline assignment: CDR1 SGHAT and CDR2 FQNNGV. The CDR3 here is CASSLGGLAFTKNIQYF. The CDR3, as DNA: TGTGCCAGCAGCTTAGGAGGGCTAGCGTTTACCAAAAACATTCAGTACTTC.

This clonotype was seen a few times. V usage is TRBV20-1 and J usage is TRBJ2-7; 7 nucleotides align to TRBD2. The V gene end was trimmed by 2 bases and the J gene end by 2 bases; junction bases not matched to a gene: 0. The CDR3 length is 12 residues. In germline, CDR1 is DFQATT, CDR2 SNEGSKA (reference sequence). The chain's CDR3 is CSARLAAYEQYF. The DNA of the CDR3 is TGCAGTGCTAGACTAGCGGCCTACGAGCAGTACTTC.